These T cell receptor beta chains were read from a single sample in a study of blood T cell repertoires in COVID-19. Method: immunoSEQ multiplex PCR; TCRdb's copy keeps in-frame clones and lacks some. The data show 300,000 to 350,000 clones, around 90% seen once. The specimen sequenced was PBMCs or T cells enriched from blood (not recorded which). The receptors stem from a woman under 30 with acute COVID-19. CDR3s include the opening cysteine and the closing phenylalanine or tryptophan. Fields, in order: V gene, clone size, J gene, D gene, CDR3 protein, CDR3 DNA. The D gene is left open where the match is weak. Rows give clone size only sometimes, using once, few, many, or a class for an expanded clone.

v_gene: TRBV19
abundance: -
j_gene: TRBJ1-1
d_gene: TRBD1
CDR3aa: CASSSQGAMNTEAFF
CDR3nt: TGTGCCAGTAGTTCCCAGGGGGCGATGAACACTGAAGCTTTCTTT

v_gene: TRBV24-1
abundance: -
j_gene: TRBJ2-2
d_gene: TRBD1
CDR3aa: CATSDQGQGLGELFF
CDR3nt: TGTGCCACCAGTGATCAAGGACAGGGGTTAGGGGAGCTGTTTTTT

v_gene: TRBV11-2
abundance: -
j_gene: TRBJ1-4
d_gene: TRBD1
CDR3aa: CASSLGFGQGASTNEKLFF
CDR3nt: TGTGCCAGCAGCTTAGGCTTTGGACAGGGGGCGTCGACTAATGAAAAACTGTTTTTT

v_gene: TRBV29-1
abundance: -
j_gene: TRBJ1-1
d_gene: -
CDR3aa: CSVEDRAGTGAFF
CDR3nt: TGCAGCGTTGAAGATCGGGCAGGGACTGGAGCTTTCTTT

v_gene: TRBV12-5
abundance: -
j_gene: TRBJ1-5
d_gene: TRBD1
CDR3aa: CASGGIRQGQITISPRQPQHF
CDR3nt: TGTGCTAGTGGTGGAATTAGACAGGGTCAAATCACAATCAGCCCCCGTCAGCCCCAGCATTTT

v_gene: TRBV5-4
abundance: -
j_gene: TRBJ2-5
d_gene: -
CDR3aa: CASSWVGETQYF
CDR3nt: TGTGCCAGCAGCTGGGTGGGCGAGACCCAGTACTTC

v_gene: TRBV13
abundance: -
j_gene: TRBJ1-6
d_gene: -
CDR3aa: CASSLGGGVGNSPLHF
CDR3nt: TGTGCCAGCAGCTTAGGCGGGGGGGTTGGCAATTCACCCCTCCACTTT

v_gene: TRBV18
abundance: -
j_gene: TRBJ2-1
d_gene: TRBD1
CDR3aa: CASSGGTGGFF
CDR3nt: TGTGCCAGCTCAGGAGGGACAGGGGGGTTCTTC

v_gene: TRBV18
abundance: -
j_gene: TRBJ2-7
d_gene: -
CDR3aa: CASSPPGLGSSEQYF
CDR3nt: TGTGCCAGCTCACCACCGGGACTGGGATCCTCCGAGCAGTACTTC

v_gene: TRBV28
abundance: -
j_gene: TRBJ1-1
d_gene: -
CDR3aa: CASSSRQEAFF
CDR3nt: TGTGCCAGCAGCTCCCGACAGGAAGCTTTCTTT

v_gene: TRBV27
abundance: -
j_gene: TRBJ2-2
d_gene: -
CDR3aa: CASSTFTGNTGELFF
CDR3nt: TGTGCCAGCAGTACTTTTACAGGAAACACCGGGGAGCTGTTTTTT

v_gene: TRBV15
abundance: -
j_gene: TRBJ2-7
d_gene: TRBD2
CDR3aa: CATSRGPASGILSYEQYF
CDR3nt: TGTGCCACCAGCAGAGGTCCCGCTAGCGGGATACTTTCTTACGAGCAGTACTTC

v_gene: TRBV28
abundance: -
j_gene: TRBJ1-2
d_gene: -
CDR3aa: CASTRQPSHYGYTF
CDR3nt: TGTGCCAGCACCAGACAGCCCTCCCACTATGGCTACACCTTC

v_gene: TRBV5-1
abundance: once
j_gene: TRBJ1-1
d_gene: -
CDR3aa: CASSFGRGDVRTTEAFF
CDR3nt: TGCGCCAGCAGCTTTGGCAGGGGTGATGTAAGAACCACTGAAGCTTTCTTT

v_gene: TRBV9
abundance: few
j_gene: TRBJ1-2
d_gene: -
CDR3aa: CASSSGTDNYGYTF
CDR3nt: TGTGCCAGCAGCTCCGGGACTGATAACTATGGCTACACCTTC

v_gene: TRBV4-1
abundance: -
j_gene: TRBJ2-7
d_gene: -
CDR3aa: CASSHGTPYEQYF
CDR3nt: TGCGCCAGCAGCCATGGGACTCCCTACGAGCAGTACTTC

v_gene: TRBV21-1
abundance: -
j_gene: TRBJ2-7
d_gene: -
CDR3aa: CASSKEVTGLYEQYF
CDR3nt: TGTGCCAGCAGCAAAGAAGTGACAGGCCTTTACGAGCAGTACTTC

v_gene: TRBV7-9
abundance: few
j_gene: TRBJ2-7
d_gene: -
CDR3aa: CASSLAEGMYYEQYF
CDR3nt: TGTGCCAGCAGCTTAGCTGAGGGAATGTACTACGAGCAGTACTTC

v_gene: TRBV19
abundance: -
j_gene: TRBJ2-1
d_gene: -
CDR3aa: CASRYTGTEQFF
CDR3nt: TGTGCCAGTAGGTATACAGGGACTGAGCAGTTCTTC

v_gene: TRBV7-2
abundance: -
j_gene: TRBJ2-1
d_gene: -
CDR3aa: CASSFLGLSDNEQFF
CDR3nt: TGTGCCAGCAGCTTCCTGGGACTTTCTGACAATGAGCAGTTCTTC

v_gene: TRBV6-2/TRBV6-3
abundance: -
j_gene: TRBJ1-1
d_gene: -
CDR3aa: CASSPFGGGNTEAFF
CDR3nt: TGTGCCAGCAGCCCCTTCGGGGGGGGGAACACTGAAGCTTTCTTT

v_gene: TRBV19
abundance: -
j_gene: TRBJ2-1
d_gene: TRBD2
CDR3aa: CASRVLASYNEQFF
CDR3nt: TGTGCCAGTAGGGTACTAGCGTCCTACAATGAGCAGTTCTTC

v_gene: TRBV27
abundance: once
j_gene: TRBJ2-1
d_gene: -
CDR3aa: CASKPSSYNEQFF
CDR3nt: TGTGCCAGCAAACCCAGCTCCTACAATGAGCAGTTCTTC

v_gene: TRBV5-1
abundance: -
j_gene: TRBJ1-3
d_gene: -
CDR3aa: CASSLAYSGNTIYF
CDR3nt: TGCGCCAGCAGCTTGGCTTACTCTGGAAACACCATATATTTT

v_gene: TRBV5-1
abundance: once
j_gene: TRBJ2-2
d_gene: -
CDR3aa: CASTRDPGELFF
CDR3nt: TGCGCCAGCACCAGGGATCCCGGGGAGCTGTTTTTT

v_gene: TRBV30
abundance: -
j_gene: TRBJ1-6
d_gene: TRBD1
CDR3aa: CAWRVRDRDNSPLHF
CDR3nt: TGTGCCTGGAGGGTACGAGACAGGGATAACTCACCCCTCCACTTT

v_gene: TRBV28
abundance: -
j_gene: TRBJ1-2
d_gene: -
CDR3aa: CASRKQGNYGYTF
CDR3nt: TGTGCCAGTCGAAAGCAGGGGAACTATGGCTACACCTTC

v_gene: TRBV12-3/TRBV12-4
abundance: -
j_gene: TRBJ1-6
d_gene: TRBD1
CDR3aa: CASSRQGTSPLHF
CDR3nt: TGTGCCAGCAGCCGACAGGGTACCTCACCCCTCCACTTT

v_gene: TRBV9
abundance: -
j_gene: TRBJ1-4
d_gene: -
CDR3aa: CASSTKTDTNEKLFF
CDR3nt: TGTGCCAGCAGCACAAAGACAGATACGAATGAAAAACTGTTTTTT

v_gene: TRBV10-3
abundance: -
j_gene: TRBJ2-3
d_gene: -
CDR3aa: CAIPKEGTDTQYF
CDR3nt: TGTGCCATTCCGAAAGAGGGCACAGATACGCAGTATTTT

v_gene: TRBV7-9
abundance: -
j_gene: TRBJ2-7
d_gene: -
CDR3aa: CASSLTSSYEQYF
CDR3nt: TGTGCCAGCAGCTTAACCAGCTCCTACGAGCAGTACTTC

v_gene: TRBV19
abundance: -
j_gene: TRBJ2-3
d_gene: TRBD2
CDR3aa: CASTSSGRGDTQYF
CDR3nt: TGTGCCAGTACATCTAGCGGGAGGGGGGATACGCAGTATTTT

v_gene: TRBV13
abundance: -
j_gene: TRBJ2-1
d_gene: TRBD2
CDR3aa: CASSLGGRTNEQFF
CDR3nt: TGTGCCAGCAGCTTGGGCGGGAGGACTAATGAGCAGTTCTTC

v_gene: TRBV24-1
abundance: -
j_gene: TRBJ2-7
d_gene: -
CDR3aa: CATSGNSGGYEQYF
CDR3nt: TGTGCCACCAGTGGAAATAGCGGAGGCTACGAGCAGTACTTC

v_gene: TRBV2
abundance: -
j_gene: TRBJ1-5
d_gene: TRBD1
CDR3aa: CASRGTGDQPQHF
CDR3nt: TGTGCCAGCAGGGGGACAGGGGATCAGCCCCAGCATTTT

v_gene: TRBV4-2
abundance: many
j_gene: TRBJ2-7
d_gene: -
CDR3aa: CASSQEAGNPSYEQYF
CDR3nt: TGTGCCAGCAGCCAAGAAGCAGGGAACCCCTCCTACGAGCAGTACTTC

v_gene: TRBV27
abundance: -
j_gene: TRBJ1-2
d_gene: -
CDR3aa: CASSFKPEYGYTF
CDR3nt: TGTGCCAGCAGTTTTAAGCCGGAGTATGGCTACACCTTC

v_gene: TRBV6-2/TRBV6-3
abundance: -
j_gene: TRBJ2-7
d_gene: TRBD2
CDR3aa: CASSSPWLAGVTNYEQYF
CDR3nt: TGTGCCAGCAGCAGCCCGTGGCTAGCGGGAGTGACGAACTACGAGCAGTACTTC

v_gene: TRBV9
abundance: -
j_gene: TRBJ2-2
d_gene: -
CDR3aa: CASSPGDAGELFF
CDR3nt: TGTGCCAGCAGCCCGGGAGACGCCGGGGAGCTGTTTTTT

v_gene: TRBV6-1
abundance: few
j_gene: TRBJ1-5
d_gene: -
CDR3aa: CASSDHRFGNQPQHF
CDR3nt: TGTGCCAGCAGTGATCACCGGTTTGGCAATCAGCCCCAGCATTTT

v_gene: TRBV15
abundance: -
j_gene: TRBJ1-5
d_gene: -
CDR3aa: CATSSVTGNQPQHF
CDR3nt: TGTGCCACCAGCAGTGTTACAGGTAATCAGCCCCAGCATTTT

v_gene: TRBV27
abundance: -
j_gene: TRBJ2-2
d_gene: TRBD2
CDR3aa: CASRKSGRASDGELFF
CDR3nt: TGTGCCAGCAGAAAGAGCGGGAGGGCCTCAGATGGGGAGCTGTTTTTT

v_gene: TRBV4-1
abundance: -
j_gene: TRBJ1-4
d_gene: -
CDR3aa: CASSRGYGGGEKLFF
CDR3nt: TGCGCCAGCAGCCGAGGCTACGGGGGGGGTGAAAAACTGTTTTTT

v_gene: TRBV2
abundance: -
j_gene: TRBJ1-5
d_gene: TRBD1
CDR3aa: CASSVGTGGWPQHF
CDR3nt: TGTGCCAGCAGTGTAGGGACAGGGGGGTGGCCCCAGCATTTT

v_gene: TRBV28
abundance: -
j_gene: TRBJ2-6
d_gene: -
CDR3aa: CASSLRARGANVLTF
CDR3nt: TGTGCCAGCAGTTTGAGGGCGCGGGGGGCCAACGTCCTGACTTTC

v_gene: TRBV28
abundance: -
j_gene: TRBJ1-4
d_gene: TRBD1
CDR3aa: CASRMTGGFEKLFF
CDR3nt: TGTGCCAGCAGGATGACAGGGGGTTTTGAAAAACTGTTTTTT

v_gene: TRBV2
abundance: -
j_gene: TRBJ1-4
d_gene: TRBD1
CDR3aa: CASTHLPGQLGEKLFF
CDR3nt: TGTGCCAGCACCCACTTACCGGGACAGTTAGGCGAAAAACTGTTTTTT

v_gene: TRBV5-6
abundance: -
j_gene: TRBJ1-6
d_gene: TRBD1
CDR3aa: CASSPWDRVDSPLHF
CDR3nt: TGTGCCAGCAGCCCCTGGGACAGGGTTGATTCACCCCTCCACTTT

v_gene: TRBV5-4
abundance: -
j_gene: TRBJ2-7
d_gene: TRBD1
CDR3aa: CASTVRAGGFHEQYF
CDR3nt: TGTGCCAGCACCGTAAGGGCAGGGGGCTTCCACGAGCAGTACTTC

v_gene: TRBV6-4
abundance: -
j_gene: TRBJ1-2
d_gene: TRBD1
CDR3aa: CASSRDRETNYGYTF
CDR3nt: TGTGCCAGCAGTAGAGACAGGGAAACTAACTATGGCTACACCTTC

v_gene: TRBV14
abundance: -
j_gene: TRBJ1-1
d_gene: -
CDR3aa: CASSQGRVNTEAFF
CDR3nt: TGTGCCAGCAGCCAGGGCAGGGTGAACACTGAAGCTTTCTTT

v_gene: TRBV28
abundance: -
j_gene: TRBJ2-3
d_gene: TRBD1
CDR3aa: CASWDRGDTQYF
CDR3nt: TGTGCCAGCTGGGACAGGGGAGATACGCAGTATTTT

v_gene: TRBV28
abundance: -
j_gene: TRBJ1-5
d_gene: TRBD1
CDR3aa: CASSSTLTGGNQPQHF
CDR3nt: TGTGCCAGCAGTTCCACCCTGACAGGGGGGAATCAGCCCCAGCATTTT

v_gene: TRBV2
abundance: -
j_gene: TRBJ2-1
d_gene: -
CDR3aa: CASGAGIPQFF
CDR3nt: TGTGCCAGCGGCGCGGGTATCCCACAGTTCTTC

v_gene: TRBV4-1
abundance: -
j_gene: TRBJ1-2
d_gene: -
CDR3aa: CASSQDRPNYGYTF
CDR3nt: TGCGCCAGCAGCCAAGATCGTCCGAACTATGGCTACACCTTC

v_gene: TRBV19
abundance: -
j_gene: TRBJ1-1
d_gene: -
CDR3aa: CASSVQAMNTEAFF
CDR3nt: TGTGCCAGTAGTGTACAGGCCATGAACACTGAAGCTTTCTTT

v_gene: TRBV5-1
abundance: -
j_gene: TRBJ1-4
d_gene: -
CDR3aa: CASSLAGANEKLFF
CDR3nt: TGCGCCAGCAGCTTGGCGGGGGCTAATGAAAAACTGTTTTTT

v_gene: TRBV11-2
abundance: -
j_gene: TRBJ1-1
d_gene: -
CDR3aa: CASSSSQTNTEAFF
CDR3nt: TGTGCCAGCAGCTCGTCACAGACGAACACTGAAGCTTTCTTT

v_gene: TRBV19
abundance: -
j_gene: TRBJ1-5
d_gene: -
CDR3aa: CASSGYGRSNQPQHF
CDR3nt: TGTGCCAGTAGTGGATATGGGAGAAGCAATCAGCCCCAGCATTTT

v_gene: TRBV6-1
abundance: -
j_gene: TRBJ2-5
d_gene: -
CDR3aa: CASRATEETQYF
CDR3nt: TGTGCCAGCAGGGCCACAGAGGAGACCCAGTACTTC